These 14 T cell receptor beta chains share one sample of origin, sequenced in a study of cytomegalovirus exposure and HLA in healthy donors (dated by TCRdb to the late 2010s). Library preparation used the immunoSEQ multiplex PCR assay. For the multiplex PCR, a mixture combining 60 forward primers for TCR Vbeta segments and 13 reverse primers for TCR Jbeta segments was used. The clones in this table, taken by TCRdb from immuneACCESS, are in-frame only. Not every clone is retained; where verified, under half of the shortfall comes from an unresolved V gene, and the cause of the rest is unknown. Present in this sample are about 150,000 clones, 82% of which were seen just once. The ten top clones hold 5.5% to 8.5% of the sample. The sequenced material came from PBMCs. All receptors come from a woman aged 45-60 years in good health and CMV-seropositive.

The chain is built from TRBV5-6 and TRBJ2-3; 7 bases map to TRBD2. The junction had 5 bases not matched to a gene; V was cut back by 5 bases and J by 8 bases. This CDR3 region has 12 residues. From germline, CDR1 is SGHDT and CDR2 YYEEEE. As DNA, the CDR3 is TGTGCCAGCAGACTTGGGGGGGGTACGCAGTATTTT. Translated: CASRLGGGTQYF.

A few counts support this clone. The chain employs TRBV13 and TRBJ2-1, with D possibly matching TRBD1 (5 bases). Trimming stripped 5 bases from V and 6 bases from J, with 11 bases between. The CDR3 is made up of 13 amino acids. Germline values: CDR1 PRHDT, CDR2 FYEKMQ (reference sequence). CDR3 sequence: CASSPGRGNEQFF. The CDR3 bases are TGTGCCAGCAGCCCTGGAAGGGGCAATGAGCAGTTCTTC.

This rearrangement joins TRBV19 to TRBJ1-5; no reliable D call. The V gene lost 10 bases and the J gene lost 1 base, with 11 bases spanning the gap. The CDR3 length is 13 residues. Germline assignment: CDR1 LNHDA and CDR2 SQIVND (reference sequence). DNA of the CDR3: TGTGCCATCGACGCAGGAAGCAATCAGCCCCAGCATTTT. Translation gives CAIDAGSNQPQHF.

CDR3 protein: CASSPTSGGPNTGELFF. CDR3 in DNA: TGTGCCAGCAGCCCGACTAGCGGGGGGCCGAACACCGGGGAGCTGTTTTTT. The rearrangement links TRBV9 to TRBJ2-2; TRBD2 matches at 13 bases. Trimming at V came to 4 bases and at J to 0 bases, leaving 3 bases not matched to a gene. CDR1 SGDLS and CDR2 YYNGEE come from the germline V gene. The length of the CDR3 is 17 residues.

The rearrangement joins TRBV6-5 to TRBJ1-2, with 7 bases matching TRBD1. Trimming at V came to 3 bases and at J to 10 bases, leaving 14 bases not matched to a gene. The germline CDR1 and CDR2 sequences are MNHEY and SVGAGI. The CDR3 spans 15 residues. CDR3 sequence (DNA): TGTGCCAGCAGTTATATGAAAGGGGGCGTCTCGGTCTACACCTTC. Translated: CASSYMKGGVSVYTF.

The rearrangement joins TRBV6-1 to TRBJ1-2; D uncertain. This CDR3 has 15 residues. V was pared by 8 bases and J by 0 bases, with 16 bases between. Looked up from germline, CDR1 is MNHNS and CDR2 is SASEGT. CDR3 in DNA: TGTGCCAGCCAAACGCCGGGGATCTCTAACTATGGCTACACCTTC. Protein: CASQTPGISNYGYTF.

This chain connects TRBV29-1 to TRBJ2-3, with D unresolved. The CDR3 loop spans 11 amino acids. Looked up from germline, CDR1 is SQVTM and CDR2 is ANQGSEA. The V end lost 3 bases, the J end lost 2 bases, and 3 bases lay between the germline ends. CDR3 protein: CSVDYTDTQYF. Written as DNA, the CDR3 is TGCAGCGTTGATTACACAGATACGCAGTATTTT.

This clone was seen a few times. The chain employs TRBV7-2 and TRBJ1-6; D unresolved. The V gene lost 6 bases and the J gene lost 8 bases, with 8 bases spanning the gap. The CDR3 is 12 amino acids. Germline CDR1 reads SGHTA; CDR2 reads FQGNSA. The chain's CDR3 is CASSFPYSPLHF. CDR3 sequence (DNA): TGTGCCAGCAGTTTCCCGTATTCACCCCTCCACTTT.

The chain joins TRBV5-5 to TRBJ2-3, with 7 positions matching TRBD2. Germline CDR1 and CDR2: SGHKS and YYEKEE (reference sequence). J was trimmed by 6 bases and V by 1 base; bases with no gene match: 5. This CDR3 is 14 amino acids long. The DNA for the CDR3 is TGTGCCAGCAGCTTGAACCTAGCGGTCGATACGCAGTATTTT. Translated: CASSLNLAVDTQYF.

V usage is TRBV19 and J usage is TRBJ2-7, with TRBD2 matching over 7 bases. This CDR3 has 14 residues. Losses at the gene ends were 3 bases for V and 6 bases for J; bases not matched to a gene: 8. Germline lookup yields CDR1 LNHDA and CDR2 SQIVND (reference sequence). CDR3 amino acids: CASSMTAGWLEQYF. In DNA form, the CDR3 reads TGTGCCAGTAGTATGACAGCGGGATGGCTCGAGCAGTACTTC.

This clone was detected once. In DNA, the CDR3 is TGTGCCATCAGTGAGTCTGGGGGCGGCGGGGAGCTGTTTTTT. This gives the protein CAISESGGGGELFF. V gene TRBV10-3 combines with J gene TRBJ2-2; TRBD1 is a possible D gene (6 bases). Trimming took off 0 bases at V and 7 bases at J, with 9 bases between the two ends. The CDR3 contains 14 residues. Per the germline V gene, CDR1 is ENHRY and CDR2 is SYGVKD.

This clone has only one observation. The chain links TRBV10-3 to TRBJ2-7; no reliable D call. The CDR3 covers 15 residues. V lost 2 bases and J lost 0, with 11 bases in between. Germline V gene data show CDR1 as ENHRY and CDR2 as SYGVKD. CDR3 in DNA: TGTGCCATCAGTGAGGGCCAGGTAACCTCCTACGAGCAGTACTTC. It encodes CAISEGQVTSYEQYF.

The chain recombines TRBV14 with TRBJ1-2; D is unresolved. Trimming took off 0 bases at V and 4 bases at J, with 9 bases between the two ends. Germline CDR1 is SGHDN and CDR2 is FVKESK. The CDR3 spans 14 residues. The CDR3 DNA reads TGTGCCAGCAGCCAAGATATACAGAGCTATGGCTACACCTTC. This sequence encodes CASSQDIQSYGYTF.

This clone was counted a few times. The chain is built from TRBV6-1 and TRBJ1-6; TRBD1 might be the D (5 bases). Germline loops: CDR1 MNHNS, CDR2 SASEGT. The CDR3 runs 19 residues. V gave up 2 bases and J gave up 0 bases, with 17 bases separating them. The CDR3: CASSETHRLTSSYNSPLHF. The CDR3, as DNA: TGTGCCAGCAGTGAAACCCACAGGTTAACGAGCTCCTATAATTCACCCCTCCACTTT.